This T cell receptor (beta chain) derives from a study of cytomegalovirus exposure and HLA in healthy donors. On the study more broadly: Within the Caucasian-associated ancestry cluster were roughly 81% of the roughly 360 genotyped donors. General study points: According to the study, around 150 TCR beta chains were cytomegalovirus-associated. Researchers reportedly found TCR beta sequences accurately predicted most subjects' HLA-A and HLA-B alleles. Most TCR sequences were seen very rarely across donors, but some public TCRs occurred in many.

The PCR had 60 Vbeta and 13 Jbeta primers. Only in-frame clones appear in the TCRdb table, and some are missing; sequencing was by immunoSEQ multiplex PCR. The profile shows some 150,000 clones, 65% to 75% of them singletons. As regards this clone: Antigen specificity is unknown.

This CDR3 contains 18 residues. With 5 bases clipped from V and 1 base from J, the junction kept 14 bases outside the gene matches. Germline lookup yields CDR1 SGHVS and CDR2 FQNEAQ. This clonotype originated in a man younger than 35 in good health and CMV-seronegative. The gene calls are TRBV7-8 and TRBJ1-2; TRBD1 matches 9 bases. The sample comprised PBMCs. The CDR3 protein is CASSLTRGTGHVNYGYTF. In DNA form, the CDR3 reads TGTGCCAGCAGCCTCACGAGAGGGACAGGGCATGTTAACTATGGCTACACCTTC. The full variable domain, completed using reference TRBV7-8 and TRBJ1-2, is GAGVSQSPRYKVAKRGQDVALRCDPISGHVSLFWYQQALGQGPEFLTYFQNEAQLDKSGLPSDRFFAERPEGSVSTLKIQRTQQEDSAVYLCASSLTRGTGHVNYGYTFGSGTRLTVV.